The clone carrying this T cell receptor beta chain was found a few times. What it binds is unknown. The source of the sample is a study of post-analysis software for immune sequencing data. Across the whole study: Relapsing-remitting, secondary progressive and progressive-relapsing forms made up the multiple sclerosis disease courses.

Broader study findings: TRBV segments more frequent in patients than in controls numbered a few and included TRBV5-6, TRBV5-1 and TRBV20-1. Controls significantly exceeded multiple sclerosis patients in normalized Chao1 diversity. Co-batched samples clustered tightly together by F measure.

With 5 bases removed from V and 2 bases from J, the gap between germline ends came to 16 bases. Germline V gene sequence: CDR1 SGHTA, CDR2 FQGNSA. This CDR3 has 16 amino acids. Presence of unique molecular identifiers characterized the TCR beta cDNA libraries. T cells numbering roughly 0.85 to 11 million yielded around 500,000 cDNA molecules. In TCRdb, the PCR reads were re-called with MiXCR into one record per CDR3 protein. Here the sample spans roughly 800,000 distinct CDR3 sequences, approximately 30% being singletons. The TCR comes from a girl aged 10 to 17 with multiple sclerosis. The rearrangement links TRBV7-2 to TRBJ1-5; a weak D match, TRBD1 (5 bases). The sequenced sample was blood. The CDR3 reads CASSQMGQGGNQPQHF. The DNA of the CDR3 is TGTGCCAGCAGCCAAATGGGGCAGGGTGGCAATCAGCCCCAGCATTTT.